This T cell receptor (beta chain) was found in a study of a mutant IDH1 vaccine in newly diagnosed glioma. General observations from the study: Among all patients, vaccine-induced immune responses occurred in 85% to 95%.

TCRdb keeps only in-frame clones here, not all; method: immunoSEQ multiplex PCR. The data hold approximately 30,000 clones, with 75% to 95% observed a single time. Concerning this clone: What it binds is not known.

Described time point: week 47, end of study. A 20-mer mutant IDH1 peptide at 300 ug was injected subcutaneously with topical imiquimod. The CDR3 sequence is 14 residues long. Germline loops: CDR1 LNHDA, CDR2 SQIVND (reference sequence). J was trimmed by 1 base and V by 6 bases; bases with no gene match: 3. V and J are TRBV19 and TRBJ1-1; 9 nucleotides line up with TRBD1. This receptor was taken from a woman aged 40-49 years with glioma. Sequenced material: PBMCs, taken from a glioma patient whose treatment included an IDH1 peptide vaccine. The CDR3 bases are TGTGCCAGTAGGGGGACAGGGCCGAACACTGAAGCTTTCTTT. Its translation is CASRGTGPNTEAFF.